This T cell receptor beta chain was captured in a study of cytomegalovirus exposure and HLA in healthy donors. Study-wide results and caveats: In an earlier analysis, in some 540 donors, most V segments appeared productive either ~87% or ~30% of the time. Later analysis showed most CMV-associated TCR beta chains appearing HLA-restricted.

To note about this clone: Antigen unknown.

This CDR3 has 11 amino acids. Primers included in the PCR were 60 Vbeta and 13 Jbeta primers. The table came from immunoSEQ multiplex PCR; TCRdb's copy has only in-frame clones and leaves some out. This table holds 200,000 to 250,000 clones, around 80% found once. The rearrangement joins TRBV21-1 to TRBJ1-4; the D call in the table, TRBD1, was not verified against the DNA. TRBV21-1 represents a pseudogene. This receptor was taken from a woman between 40 and 55 years old in good health and CMV-seropositive. Material for sequencing was PBMCs. For the CDR3, the DNA is TGTGCCAGCAGCTTATCTCCACGACAGCCTTTT. Its translation: CASSLSPRQPF.